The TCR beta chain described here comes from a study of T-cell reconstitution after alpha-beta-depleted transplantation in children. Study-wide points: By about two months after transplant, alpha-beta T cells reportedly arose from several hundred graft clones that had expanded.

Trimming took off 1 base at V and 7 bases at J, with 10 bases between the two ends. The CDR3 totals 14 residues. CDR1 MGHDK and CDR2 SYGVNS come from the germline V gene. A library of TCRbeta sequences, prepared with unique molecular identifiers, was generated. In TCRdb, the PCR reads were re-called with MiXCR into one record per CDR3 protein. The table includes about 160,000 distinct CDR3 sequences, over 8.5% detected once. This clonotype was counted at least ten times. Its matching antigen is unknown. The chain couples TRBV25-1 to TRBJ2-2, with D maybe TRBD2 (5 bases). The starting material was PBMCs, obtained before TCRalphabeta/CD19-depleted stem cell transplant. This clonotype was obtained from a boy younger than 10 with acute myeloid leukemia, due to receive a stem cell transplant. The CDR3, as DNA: TGTGCCAGCAGTGAATGGGAGTCCAGCGGGGAGCTGTTTTTT. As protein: CASSEWESSGELFF.